The rows below give T cell receptor beta chains drawn from one sample of a study of control samples from healthy donors and cancer patients. Produced via immunoSEQ multiplex PCR; TCRdb's table is partial and in-frame only. This sample carries 46,000 or so clones, 85% to 95% of them seen once, and the ten largest clones take about a quarter. The sample comprised PBMCs. These receptors were taken from a woman aged 50 to 60 with head and neck cancer. The CDR3 runs from the conserved cysteine through the conserved F or W. A D gene is named only where the DNA matches it firmly. Rows give clone size only sometimes, using once, few, many, or a class for an expanded clone.

NA,NA,TRBV29-1,TRBJ2-3,TGCAGCGTTGTAGGCGATACGCAGTATTTT,CSVVGDTQYF
NA,NA,TRBV28,TRBJ1-5,TGTGCCAGCAGTCAGACTGGCAATCAGCCCCAGCATTTT,CASSQTGNQPQHF
NA,NA,TRBV2,TRBJ1-5,TGTGCCAGCAGTGCTGACAGGTTCAATCAGCCCCAGCATTTT,CASSADRFNQPQHF
NA,TRBD1,TRBV5-1,TRBJ1-4,TGCGCCAGCAGCTTCGGACAGGCCTTTAATGAAAAACTGTTTTTT,CASSFGQAFNEKLFF
NA,TRBD2,TRBV19,TRBJ2-1,TGTGCCAGTAGTATCCGAACTAGCGGGATAGGGTACAATGAGCAGTTCTTC,CASSIRTSGIGYNEQFF
NA,NA,TRBV27,TRBJ1-5,TGTGCCAGCAGTTCGGTTTGGCGGGCGAATCAGCCCCAGCATTTT,CASSSVWRANQPQHF
NA,NA,TRBV6-5,TRBJ2-2,TGTGCCAGCTGGGACAATTCGAACACCGGGGAGCTGTTTTTT,CASWDNSNTGELFF
NA,NA,TRBV19,TRBJ2-1,TGTGCCAGTAGTATAGCCCAGGGTTGGGGCAATGAGCAGTTCTTC,CASSIAQGWGNEQFF
NA,NA,TRBV9,TRBJ2-7,TGTGCCAGCAGCGTAGGGGTTGGACGGGGAGCCAGGGACGAGCAGTACTTC,CASSVGVGRGARDEQYF
NA,NA,TRBV24-1,TRBJ2-3,TGTGCCACCAGTGACACCGGGTTCGGCCCCACAGATACGCAGTATTTT,CATSDTGFGPTDTQYF
NA,NA,TRBV9,TRBJ1-1,TGTGCCAGCAGCGTAGAGGGCGGGGGGCCCCTGGGGGGCACTGAAGCTTTCTTT,CASSVEGGGPLGGTEAFF
NA,NA,TRBV11-2,TRBJ1-1,TGTGCCAGCAGCTTAGTCAGGGTACCTAACACTGAAGCTTTCTTT,CASSLVRVPNTEAFF
NA,NA,TRBV5-1,TRBJ1-2,TGCGCCAGCAGCTTGGACAGGGCCTACTATGGCTACACCTTC,CASSLDRAYYGYTF
NA,NA,TRBV4-3,TRBJ2-7,TGCGCCAGCAGCCTATCACTCGTCCCGCCGGACGAGCAGTACTTC,CASSLSLVPPDEQYF
NA,NA,TRBV4-1,TRBJ2-7,TGCGCCAGCAGCCAAGATAGGGGTTTCTCCTACGAGCAGTACTTC,CASSQDRGFSYEQYF
few,TRBD1,TRBV6-4,TRBJ2-1,TGTGCCAGCAGTGACTCGGGGACAGGGGGCAATGAGCAGTTCTTC,CASSDSGTGGNEQFF
NA,NA,TRBV28,TRBJ2-7,TGTGCCAGCAGTCCGCCGGGACACGATTACGAGCAGTACTTC,CASSPPGHDYEQYF
NA,NA,TRBV2,TRBJ1-4,TGTGCCAGCATAAGGGATAGGACTAATGAAAAACTGTTTTTT,CASIRDRTNEKLFF
NA,TRBD2,TRBV6-5,TRBJ2-5,TGTGCCAGCAGCGGGGGGGAAGAGACCCAGTACTTC,CASSGGEETQYF
once,TRBD1,TRBV5-1,TRBJ2-7,TGCGCCAGCAGCGGGACAGGGTTCTCCTACGAGCAGTACTTC,CASSGTGFSYEQYF
NA,TRBD1,TRBV24-1,TRBJ1-6,TGTGCCTCGGCCGACAGGGGGCTCTATAATTCACCCCTCCACTTT,CASADRGLYNSPLHF
NA,TRBD2,TRBV28,TRBJ2-7,TGTGCCACCCAATCTAGCGGATACGAGCAGTACTTC,CATQSSGYEQYF
NA,TRBD2,TRBV5-6,TRBJ2-7,TGTGCCAGCAGCCGCGGGGGCTCCTACGAGCAGTACTTC,CASSRGGSYEQYF
NA,NA,TRBV25-1,TRBJ2-3,TGTGCCAGCAGGTCCGCCGGGGCAGATACGCAGTATTTT,CASRSAGADTQYF
NA,NA,TRBV4-1,TRBJ2-1,TGCGCCAGCAGCCAAGCCCCCAGGGGTAATGAGCAGTTCTTC,CASSQAPRGNEQFF
NA,NA,TRBV6-5,TRBJ2-3,TGTGCCAGCAGCCACCCCGTAGGGGGAGGGCAGTATTTT,CASSHPVGGGQYF
NA,TRBD2,TRBV14,TRBJ2-1,TGTGCCAGCAGCCAAGGGGACTACTCCTACAATGAGCAGTTCTTC,CASSQGDYSYNEQFF
NA,NA,TRBV5-6,TRBJ2-1,TGTGCCAGCAGCTCTTTCGACCTAGCGTACAATGAGCAGTTCTTC,CASSSFDLAYNEQFF
NA,NA,TRBV5-1,TRBJ1-1,TGCGCCAGCAGCTTGTACGCAGGGTCGAACACTGAAGCTTTCTTT,CASSLYAGSNTEAFF
NA,TRBD1,TRBV10-3,TRBJ2-2,TGTGCCATCAAAGGACAGGTGAACACCGGGGAGCTGTTTTTT,CAIKGQVNTGELFF
once,NA,TRBV27,TRBJ1-1,TGTGCCAGCAGTACTGTGGACGGGAACACTGAAGCTTTCTTT,CASSTVDGNTEAFF
NA,TRBD1,TRBV11-2,TRBJ2-5,TGTGCCAGCAGCTCGTACAGGGGACGGGGCGAGACCCAGTACTTC,CASSSYRGRGETQYF
NA,TRBD2,TRBV7-8,TRBJ2-2,TGTGCCAGCAGCTTAACAATAGCGGCGGGACTAGCGGGGGGCCGGGGGACCGGGGAGCTGTTTTTT,CASSLTIAAGLAGGRGTGELFF
NA,TRBD1,TRBV6-6,TRBJ1-5,TGTGCCAGCATTTGGGGGACAGGGGGCGGCAATCAGCCCCAGCATTTT,CASIWGTGGGNQPQHF
NA,TRBD2,TRBV2,TRBJ2-7,TGTGCCAGCAAGGATAAGCGGGGCAACGAGCAGTACTTC,CASKDKRGNEQYF
NA,TRBD1,TRBV25-1,TRBJ1-2,TGTGCCAGCAGAGACAGGGGGCATTCGAATGGCTACACCTTC,CASRDRGHSNGYTF
NA,NA,TRBV29-1,TRBJ2-7,TGCAGCGTCGGACTTGACTACGAGCAGTACTTC,CSVGLDYEQYF
once,NA,TRBV28,TRBJ2-4,TGTGCCAGCAGTTTAGGCAACAGAGAAAACATTCAGTACTTC,CASSLGNRENIQYF
NA,TRBD2,TRBV7-2,TRBJ2-7,TGTGCCAGCAGCTATAGCGGGTCCAGCTCCTACGAGCAGTACTTC,CASSYSGSSSYEQYF
NA,NA,TRBV9,TRBJ2-1,TGTGCCAGCAGCGTAGGGGGTACTCTGAGCTCCTACAATGAGCAGTTCTTC,CASSVGGTLSSYNEQFF
NA,NA,TRBV28,TRBJ2-1,TGTGCCAGCAGTTTCCAACTAGGGGCCTACAATGAGCAGTTCTTC,CASSFQLGAYNEQFF
NA,TRBD2,TRBV28,TRBJ2-1,TGTGCCAGCAGTTTTAGGCCGGGACTAGCGGGACGAAGGGGTACTTACAATGAGCAGTTCTTC,CASSFRPGLAGRRGTYNEQFF
NA,TRBD1,TRBV5-8,TRBJ1-4,TGTGCCAGCAGCTTAATCCCCGGGACAGGGGTTGAAAAACTGTTTTTT,CASSLIPGTGVEKLFF
NA,NA,TRBV3-1/TRBV3-2,TRBJ1-4,TGTGCCAGCAGCCAAGCGGGTCTCTTTGATGAAAAACTGTTTTTT,CASSQAGLFDEKLFF
NA,TRBD2,TRBV5-1,TRBJ2-5,TGCGCCAGCAGCTTGGTCCTAGCGGGAGCAGTGGCGGAGACCCAGTACTTC,CASSLVLAGAVAETQYF
NA,NA,TRBV7-2,TRBJ2-1,TGTGCCAGCAAAGACGGCTCCTCCTACAATGAGCAGTTCTTC,CASKDGSSYNEQFF
NA,NA,TRBV28,TRBJ1-2,TGTGGAACTTCGGAAGGGCCTAACTATGGCTACACCTTC,CGTSEGPNYGYTF
NA,NA,TRBV14,TRBJ2-1,TGTGCCAGCAGCCAAGAACCGTACAATGAGCAGTTCTTC,CASSQEPYNEQFF
NA,NA,TRBV3-1/TRBV3-2,TRBJ2-6,TGTGCCAGCAGCCAAGATGACAGGATTGATAGCTCTGGGGCCAACGTCCTGACTTTC,CASSQDDRIDSSGANVLTF
NA,NA,TRBV18,TRBJ1-4,TGTGCCAGCTCACCAACCGCTATATCCCCCTTTGCAACTAATGAAAAACTGTTTTTT,CASSPTAISPFATNEKLFF
NA,TRBD1,TRBV6-6,TRBJ1-5,TGTGCCAGCAGTTACTCGGGGCAGGGGGCCAATCAGCCCCAGCATTTT,CASSYSGQGANQPQHF
NA,TRBD2,TRBV24-1,TRBJ2-1,TGTGCCACCAGTGATTTAGCGGGGGACTTCAATGAGCAGTTCTTC,CATSDLAGDFNEQFF